The 3 T cell receptor beta chains below were found in one sample sequenced in a study of shared clonotypes between healthy human individuals. Profiled with immunoSEQ multiplex PCR; TCRdb holds only in-frame clones, not every one. Of fewer than 1.4 million clones listed, roughly 74% are singletons. The source material was memory CD4+ T cells from PBMCs. Subset indicated: CD45RA-negative fraction. The receptors were sampled from a man aged 18-30 years in good health. Some clones in this sample may be carry-over from other donors' samples.

The rearrangement links TRBV29-1 to TRBJ2-7; 12 bases line up with TRBD2. The CDR3 is 13 residues long. J lost 6 bases, V lost 4 bases, and 4 bases had no gene match. CDR1 and CDR2 from the germline V gene are SQVTM and ANQGSEA. The DNA of the CDR3 is TGCAGCGTTGGGGGACTAGCGGGCCCCGAGCAGTACTTC. It is translated as CSVGGLAGPEQYF.

This clone has a handful of counts. The chain couples TRBV4-2 to TRBJ2-2; 12 nucleotides match TRBD1. Germline V gene data show CDR1 as LGHNA and CDR2 as YNFKEQ. The CDR3 consists of 16 residues. V was pared by 1 base and J by 9 bases, with 6 bases of the junction left unmatched. CDR3 in amino acids: CASSQGDRGRARELFF. CDR3 coding DNA: TGTGCCAGCAGCCAAGGGGACAGGGGGCGCGCCCGGGAGCTGTTTTTT.

The table lists this clone with a count of one. The V and J genes are TRBV28 and TRBJ2-7; D might be TRBD2 (5 bases). Trimming left V 7 bases short and J 3 bases short, with 19 bases between. The germline CDR1 and CDR2 sequences are MDHEN and SYDVKM. The CDR3 has 15 residues. The CDR3 spells CASILTVGNSYEQYF. The CDR3 coding sequence is TGTGCCAGCATCCTCACCGTCGGGAACAGCTACGAGCAGTACTTC.